What follows is one T cell receptor beta chain and its context. The assay was immunoSEQ multiplex PCR, and TCRdb's table has in-frame clones only and misses some. The sample contains approximately 49,000 clones, about 81% of which appear only once. The CDR3 consists of 14 residues. V lost 3 bases to trimming and J lost 4 bases, with 13 bases between them. Germline V gene sequence: CDR1 SGHKS, CDR2 YYEKEE (reference sequence). The data stem from a study of OX40 agonist ivuxolimab in advanced cancers. The genes are TRBV5-5 and TRBJ1-2, with D maybe TRBD1 (5 bases). This sequence was found in an adult with an advanced solid tumor such as melanoma, head and neck, liver or kidney cancer. The sequencing used CD4+ or CD8+ T cells sorted from blood, collected in a trial of the OX40 agonist ivuxolimab. The CDR3 protein is CASSSPQGSYGYTF. CDR3 sequence (DNA): TGTGCCAGCAGCTCCCCGCAGGGAAGCTATGGCTACACCTTC.